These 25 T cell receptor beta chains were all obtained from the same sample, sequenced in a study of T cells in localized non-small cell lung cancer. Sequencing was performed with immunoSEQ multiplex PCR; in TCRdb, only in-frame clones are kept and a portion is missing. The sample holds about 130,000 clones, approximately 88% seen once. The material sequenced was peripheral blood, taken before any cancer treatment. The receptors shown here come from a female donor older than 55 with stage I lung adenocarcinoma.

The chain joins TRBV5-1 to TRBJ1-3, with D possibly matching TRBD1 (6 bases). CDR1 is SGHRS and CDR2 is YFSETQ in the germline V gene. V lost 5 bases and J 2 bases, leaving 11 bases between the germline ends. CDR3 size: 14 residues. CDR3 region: CASRGRTAGNTIYF. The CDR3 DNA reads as TGCGCCAGCAGGGGTAGGACAGCTGGAAACACCATATATTTT. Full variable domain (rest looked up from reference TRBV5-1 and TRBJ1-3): KAGVTQTPRYLIKTRGQQVTLSCSPISGHRSVSWYQQTPGQGLQFLFEYFSETQRNKGNFPGRFSGRQFSNSRSEMNVSTLELGDSALYLCASRGRTAGNTIYFGEGSWLTVV.

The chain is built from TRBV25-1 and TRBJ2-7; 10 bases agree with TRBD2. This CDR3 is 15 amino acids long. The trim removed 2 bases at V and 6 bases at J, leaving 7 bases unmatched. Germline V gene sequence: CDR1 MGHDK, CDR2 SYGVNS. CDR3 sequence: CASSETGTSVSEQYF. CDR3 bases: TGTGCCAGCAGTGAAACCGGGACTAGCGTGTCCGAGCAGTACTTC.

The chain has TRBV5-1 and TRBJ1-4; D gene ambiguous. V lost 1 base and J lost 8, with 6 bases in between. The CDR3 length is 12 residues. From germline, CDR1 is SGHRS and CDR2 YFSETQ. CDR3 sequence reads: CASSLSGEKLFF. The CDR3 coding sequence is TGCGCCAGCAGCTTGTCGGGGGAAAAACTGTTTTTT. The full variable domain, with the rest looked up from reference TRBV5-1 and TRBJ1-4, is KAGVTQTPRYLIKTRGQQVTLSCSPISGHRSVSWYQQTPGQGLQFLFEYFSETQRNKGNFPGRFSGRQFSNSRSEMNVSTLELGDSALYLCASSLSGEKLFFGSGTQLSVL.

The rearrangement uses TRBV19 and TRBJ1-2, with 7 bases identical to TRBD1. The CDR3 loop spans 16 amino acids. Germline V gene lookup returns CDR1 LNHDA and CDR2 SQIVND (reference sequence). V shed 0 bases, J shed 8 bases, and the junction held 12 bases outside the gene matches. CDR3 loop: CASSIDADRPGIGYTF. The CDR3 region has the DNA TGTGCCAGTAGTATAGACGCGGACAGGCCGGGGATCGGCTACACCTTC.

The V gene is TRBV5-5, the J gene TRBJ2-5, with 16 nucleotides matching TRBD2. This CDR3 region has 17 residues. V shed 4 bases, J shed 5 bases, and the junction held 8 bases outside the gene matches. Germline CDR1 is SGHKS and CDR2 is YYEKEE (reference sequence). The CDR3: CASSRGLAGGPKETQYF. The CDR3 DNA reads TGTGCCAGCAGCCGGGGACTAGCGGGAGGGCCGAAGGAGACCCAGTACTTC.

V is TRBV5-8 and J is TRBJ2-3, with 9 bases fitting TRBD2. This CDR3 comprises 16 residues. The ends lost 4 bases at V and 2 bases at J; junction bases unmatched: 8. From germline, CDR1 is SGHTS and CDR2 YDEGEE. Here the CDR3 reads CASSRLAGGPTDTQYF. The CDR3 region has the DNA TGTGCCAGCAGCCGGCTTGCGGGAGGGCCCACAGATACGCAGTATTTT.

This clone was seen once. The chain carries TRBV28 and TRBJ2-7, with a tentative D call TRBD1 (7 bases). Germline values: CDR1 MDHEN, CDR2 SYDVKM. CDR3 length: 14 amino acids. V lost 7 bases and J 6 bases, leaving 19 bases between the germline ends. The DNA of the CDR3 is TGTGCCAGCATAGACAGGGTATTCGGGGGCGAGCAGTACTTC. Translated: CASIDRVFGGEQYF.

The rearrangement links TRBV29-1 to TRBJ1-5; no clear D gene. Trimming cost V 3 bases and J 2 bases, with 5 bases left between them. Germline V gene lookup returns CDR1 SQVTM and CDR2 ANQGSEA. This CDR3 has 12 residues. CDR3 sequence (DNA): TGCAGCGTTGAGGAGGGCAATCAGCCCCAGCATTTT. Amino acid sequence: CSVEEGNQPQHF.

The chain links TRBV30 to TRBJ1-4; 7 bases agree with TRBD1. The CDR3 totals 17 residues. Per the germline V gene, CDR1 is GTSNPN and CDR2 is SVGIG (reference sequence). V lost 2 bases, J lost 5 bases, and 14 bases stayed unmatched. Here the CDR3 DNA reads TGTGCCTGGAGTAATAAACAGCAGGGGGTTGGGAATGAAAAACTGTTTTTT. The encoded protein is CAWSNKQQGVGNEKLFF.

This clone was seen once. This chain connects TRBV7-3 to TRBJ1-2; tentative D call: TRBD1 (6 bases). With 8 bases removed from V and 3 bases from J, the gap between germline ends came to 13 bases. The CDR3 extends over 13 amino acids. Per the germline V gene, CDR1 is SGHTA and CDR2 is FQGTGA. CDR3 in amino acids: CASSLPGDYGYTF. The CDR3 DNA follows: TGTGCCAGCTCCCTGCCAGGGGACTATGGCTACACCTTC.

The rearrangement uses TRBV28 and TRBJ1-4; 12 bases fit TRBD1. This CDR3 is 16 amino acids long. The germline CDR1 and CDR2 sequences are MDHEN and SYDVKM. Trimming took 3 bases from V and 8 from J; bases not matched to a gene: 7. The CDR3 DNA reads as TGTGCCAGCAGTTTGGTGGGACAGGGGGCTCAAGAAAAACTGTTTTTT. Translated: CASSLVGQGAQEKLFF.

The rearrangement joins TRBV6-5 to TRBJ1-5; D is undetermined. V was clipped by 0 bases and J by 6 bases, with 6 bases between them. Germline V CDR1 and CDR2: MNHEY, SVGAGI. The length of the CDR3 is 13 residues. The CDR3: CASSYSSGQPQHF. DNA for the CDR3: TGTGCCAGCAGTTACTCGTCGGGTCAGCCCCAGCATTTT.

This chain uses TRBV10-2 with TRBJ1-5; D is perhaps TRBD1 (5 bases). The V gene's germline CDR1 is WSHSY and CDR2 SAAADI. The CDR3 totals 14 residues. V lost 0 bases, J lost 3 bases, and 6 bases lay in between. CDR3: CASSESGVNQPQHF. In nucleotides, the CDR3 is TGCGCCAGCAGTGAGTCGGGGGTCAATCAGCCCCAGCATTTT.

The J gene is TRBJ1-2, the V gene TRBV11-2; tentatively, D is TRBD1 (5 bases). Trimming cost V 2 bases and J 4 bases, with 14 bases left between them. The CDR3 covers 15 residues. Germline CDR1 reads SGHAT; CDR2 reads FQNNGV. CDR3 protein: CASSLWGEKGYGYTF. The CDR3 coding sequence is TGTGCCAGCAGCTTATGGGGGGAAAAGGGCTATGGCTACACCTTC.

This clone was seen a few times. The CDR3 region is CASSRRTAYEQYF. In nucleotides, the CDR3 is TGTGCCAGCAGTCGTAGGACAGCCTACGAGCAGTACTTC. The chain is built from TRBV6-5 and TRBJ2-7, with D possibly TRBD1 on 6 matching bases. The CDR3 spans 13 residues. V gave up 5 bases and J gave up 2 bases, with 10 bases separating them. CDR1 and CDR2 from the germline V gene are MNHEY and SVGAGI.

The CDR3 sequence: CASSTRQGWTEAFF. CDR3 coding DNA: TGTGCCAGCAGCACTAGACAGGGGTGGACTGAAGCTTTCTTT. The chain recombines TRBV7-9 with TRBJ1-1; 8 nucleotides match TRBD1. The CDR3 extends over 14 amino acids. The V gene end was trimmed by 5 bases and the J gene end by 5 bases; junction bases not matched to a gene: 7. Germline V gives CDR1 SEHNR, CDR2 FQNEAQ (reference sequence). The full variable domain, in which reference TRBV7-9 and TRBJ1-1 provide the parts outside the CDR3, is DTGVSQNPRHKITKRGQNVTFRCDPISEHNRLYWYRQTLGQGPEFLTYFQNEAQLEKSRLLSDRFSAERPKGSFSTLEIQRTEQGDSAMYLCASSTRQGWTEAFFGQGTRLTVV.

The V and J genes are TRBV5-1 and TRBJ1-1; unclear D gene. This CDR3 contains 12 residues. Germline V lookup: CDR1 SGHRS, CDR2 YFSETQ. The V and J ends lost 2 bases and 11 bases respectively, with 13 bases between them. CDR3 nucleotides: TGCGCCAGCAGCTTCGACCTCCGCGAGGCTTTCTTT. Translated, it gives CASSFDLREAFF.

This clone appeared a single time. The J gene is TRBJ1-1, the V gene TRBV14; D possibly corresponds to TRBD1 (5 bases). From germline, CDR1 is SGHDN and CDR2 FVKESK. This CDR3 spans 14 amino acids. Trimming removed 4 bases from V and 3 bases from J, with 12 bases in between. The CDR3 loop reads CASSPGPGYTEAFF. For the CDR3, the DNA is TGTGCCAGCAGCCCGGGACCCGGGTACACTGAAGCTTTCTTT.

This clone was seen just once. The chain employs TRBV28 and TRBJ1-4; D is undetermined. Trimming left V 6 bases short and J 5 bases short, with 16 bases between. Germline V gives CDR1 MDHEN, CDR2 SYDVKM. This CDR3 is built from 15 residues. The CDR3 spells CASSPGRPRNEKLFF. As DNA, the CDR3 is TGTGCCAGCAGCCCTGGGCGGCCACGAAATGAAAAACTGTTTTTT.

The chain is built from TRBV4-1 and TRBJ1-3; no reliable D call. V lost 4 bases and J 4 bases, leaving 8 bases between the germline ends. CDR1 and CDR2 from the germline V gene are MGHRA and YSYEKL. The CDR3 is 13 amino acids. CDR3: CASSRLEGNTIYF. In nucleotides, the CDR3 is TGCGCCAGCAGCCGCTTGGAGGGAAACACCATATATTTT.

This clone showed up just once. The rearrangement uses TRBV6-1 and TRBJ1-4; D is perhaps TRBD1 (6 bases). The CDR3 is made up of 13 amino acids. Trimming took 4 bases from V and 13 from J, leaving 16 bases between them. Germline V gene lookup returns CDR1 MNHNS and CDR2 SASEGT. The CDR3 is CASSAVDEGGLFF. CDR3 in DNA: TGTGCCAGCAGTGCCGTCGACGAGGGGGGACTGTTTTTT.

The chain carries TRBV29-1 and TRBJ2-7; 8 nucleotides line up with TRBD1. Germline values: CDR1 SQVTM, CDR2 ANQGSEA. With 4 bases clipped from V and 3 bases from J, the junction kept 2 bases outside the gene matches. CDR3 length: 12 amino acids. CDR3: CSVGTGRYEQYF. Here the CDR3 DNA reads TGCAGCGTTGGGACAGGGCGCTACGAGCAGTACTTC.

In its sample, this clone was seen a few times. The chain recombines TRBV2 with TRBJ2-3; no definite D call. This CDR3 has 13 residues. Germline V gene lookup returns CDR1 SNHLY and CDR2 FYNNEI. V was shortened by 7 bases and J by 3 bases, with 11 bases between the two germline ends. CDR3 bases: TGTGCCAGCATCTCGCAGATGACAGATACGCAGTATTTT. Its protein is CASISQMTDTQYF.

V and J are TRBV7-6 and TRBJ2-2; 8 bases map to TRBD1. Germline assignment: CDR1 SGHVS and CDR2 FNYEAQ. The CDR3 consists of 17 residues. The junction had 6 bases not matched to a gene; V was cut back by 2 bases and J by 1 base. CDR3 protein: CASSLLSGTGNTGELFF. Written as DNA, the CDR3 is TGTGCCAGCAGCTTATTGTCCGGGACAGGGAACACCGGGGAGCTGTTTTTT. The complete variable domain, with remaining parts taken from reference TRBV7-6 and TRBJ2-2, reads GAGVSQSPRYKVTKRGQDVALRCDPISGHVSLYWYRQALGQGPEFLTYFNYEAQQDKSGLPNDRFSAERPEGSISTLTIQRTEQRDSAMYRCASSLLSGTGNTGELFFGEGSRLTVL.

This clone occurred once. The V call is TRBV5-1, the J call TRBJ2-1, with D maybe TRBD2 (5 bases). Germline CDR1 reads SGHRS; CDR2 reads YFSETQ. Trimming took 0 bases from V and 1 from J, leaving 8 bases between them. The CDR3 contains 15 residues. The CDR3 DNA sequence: TGCGCCAGCAGCTTGGCCTCGGGATCCTACAATGAGCAGTTCTTC. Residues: CASSLASGSYNEQFF.